These 23 T cell receptor beta chains were all obtained from the same sample, sequenced in a study of blood T cells in healthy people across ages. A J-beta primer mix and a sample-barcoded 5' primer were used in a second PCR of roughly 7 to 12 cycles. TCRdb reanalysed the 5' RACE reads using MiXCR and keeps one entry per CDR3 protein. The table shows about 1.8 million distinct CDR3 sequences, with about 50% occurring only once. Sequenced input: blood. Receptors were obtained from a woman in her forties in good health.

V is TRBV2 and J is TRBJ2-2, with D possibly called TRBD1 or TRBD2 (5 bases each). From germline, CDR1 is SNHLY and CDR2 FYNNEI. Trimming cost V 7 bases and J 8 bases, with 11 bases left between them. The CDR3 sequence is 12 residues long. The CDR3 loop reads CASTWRTGELFF. In nucleotides, the CDR3 is TGTGCCAGCACCTGGAGGACAGGGGAGCTGTTTTTT.

The V and J genes are TRBV7-2 and TRBJ1-4, with 8 bases identical to TRBD1. The germline CDR1 and CDR2 sequences are SGHTA and FQGNSA. The CDR3 runs to 18 residues. V dropped 1 base and J dropped 9; count of bases not matched to a gene: 16. The DNA for the CDR3 is TGTGCCAGCAGCTTAGTATTGTGGGAGGACAGGGCCTTAAAAAAACTGTTTTTT. Translation: CASSLVLWEDRALKKLFF.

The V call is TRBV4-3, the J call TRBJ2-1, with 12 bases identical to TRBD2. This CDR3 is built from 17 residues. The trim removed 1 base at V and 6 bases at J, leaving 7 bases unmatched. Per germline, CDR1 LGHNA and CDR2 YSLEER. The CDR3 nucleotides are TGCGCCAGCAGCCAAGGCCTAGCGGGGGGGCCGGGCAATGAGCAGTTCTTC. Protein: CASSQGLAGGPGNEQFF.

The V and J genes are TRBV20-1 and TRBJ1-2; 9 nucleotides align to TRBD1. Germline V gives CDR1 DFQATT, CDR2 SNEGSKA (reference sequence). The ends lost 1 base at V and 4 bases at J; junction bases unmatched: 10. CDR3 length equals 16 residues. The CDR3 nucleotides read TGCAGTGCTAGAGCCGGTACAGGGGGCCTCGCCTATGGCTACACCTTC. The encoded protein is CSARAGTGGLAYGYTF.

In regard to this clonotype: A much larger clone lies a single base off, so this may be a read error. The V and J genes are TRBV7-2 and TRBJ1-2, with 8 nucleotides matching TRBD1. CDR1 SGHTA and CDR2 FQGNSA come from the germline V gene. V trimming: 0 bases; J trimming: 7 bases; junction bases outside the gene matches: 13. The CDR3 length is 17 residues. The CDR3 reads CASSLAADRTGKGGYTF. CDR3 in DNA: TGTGCCAGCAGCTTAGCCGCTGATAGGACAGGGAAGGGTGGCTACACCTTC.

This chain joins TRBV6-2 or TRBV6-3 and TRBJ2-3; 9 nucleotides align to TRBD1. The CDR3 contains 14 residues. Germline CDR1 is MNHEY and CDR2 is SVGEGT. The DNA of the CDR3 is TGTGTCAGTACGGACAGGGGCGAATCAGATACGCAGTATTTT. It encodes CVSTDRGESDTQYF.

V gene TRBV28 combines with J gene TRBJ2-1; tentatively, D is TRBD2 (5 bases). Germline V CDR1 and CDR2: MDHEN, SYDVKM. Trimming removed 5 bases at V and 10 bases at J, with 15 bases between. The CDR3 has 13 residues. CDR3 residues: CASSPDGRREQFF. The CDR3, as DNA: TGTGCCAGCAGTCCCGATGGACGGAGGGAGCAGTTCTTC.

J is TRBJ1-4 and V is TRBV7-9; a possible D gene is TRBD1 (5 bases). The CDR3 has 16 residues. V was clipped by 1 base and J by 8 bases, with 17 bases between them. The V gene's germline CDR1 is SEHNR and CDR2 FQNEAQ (reference sequence). This chain's CDR3 is CASSLVRSASGEKLFF. DNA of the CDR3: TGTGCCAGCAGCTTAGTTAGGTCCGCCTCAGGGGAAAAACTGTTTTTT.

This chain's CDR3 is CASSQIFTGGDVKETQYF. The DNA for the CDR3 is TGTGCCAGCAGCCAAATCTTCACGGGGGGGGATGTGAAAGAGACCCAGTACTTC. This chain links TRBV3-1 with TRBJ2-7; 8 nucleotides line up with TRBD2. The J call is uncertain, as TRBJ2-5 better fits the DNA end. Germline V gene sequence: CDR1 LGHDT, CDR2 YNNKEL (reference sequence). This CDR3 spans 18 amino acids.

This clonotype was counted a few times. V and J are TRBV7-9 and TRBJ1-2, with D hard to call. Trimming removed 5 bases at V and 8 bases at J, with 9 bases between. Germline loops: CDR1 SEHNR, CDR2 FQNEAQ (reference sequence). This CDR3 spans 11 amino acids. The CDR3 DNA reads as TGTGCCAGCAGCGGAGCGGAGGGCTACACCTTC. It encodes CASSGAEGYTF.

The chain couples TRBV4-2 to TRBJ2-3; the D call may be TRBD1 or TRBD2 (5 bases each). Trimming removed 4 bases at V and 5 bases at J, with 16 bases between. The CDR3 consists of 15 residues. The germline CDR1 and CDR2 sequences are LGHNA and YNFKEQ. The CDR3 bases are TGTGCCAGCAGCCTAGAGGGGAAGTTTGGAGATACGCAGTATTTT. It yields the protein CASSLEGKFGDTQYF.

The chain employs TRBV5-1 and TRBJ2-1, with 14 bases fitting TRBD2. This CDR3 has 16 amino acids. Trimming took 3 bases from V and 9 from J; bases not matched to a gene: 8. Germline loops: CDR1 SGHRS, CDR2 YFSETQ. CDR3 sequence (DNA): TGCGCCAGCAGCTCCCTGACTAGCGGGGGGGCCAGTGAGCAGTTCTTC. Translated, it gives CASSSLTSGGASEQFF.

This chain connects TRBV27 to TRBJ2-3; D ambiguous. Trimming removed 7 bases from V and 5 bases from J, with 19 bases in between. The V gene's germline CDR1 is MNHEY and CDR2 SMNVEV (reference sequence). The CDR3 is 15 residues long. CDR3 sequence (DNA): TGTGCCAGCAAGTATTGGGCACAGATTGAAGATACGCAGTATTTT. Protein sequence: CASKYWAQIEDTQYF.

This chain links TRBV6-2 or TRBV6-3 with TRBJ1-1; no definite D call. V gave up 5 bases and J gave up 0 bases, with 13 bases separating them. CDR3 size: 15 residues. Germline V gene sequence: CDR1 MNHEY, CDR2 SVGEGT. The CDR3 region is CASSPSYTMNTEAFF. CDR3 sequence (DNA): TGTGCCAGCAGTCCTAGTTATACCATGAACACTGAAGCTTTCTTT.

This chain joins TRBV6-1 and TRBJ2-7; possible D gene TRBD1, 5 bases. The CDR3 consists of 15 residues. Germline CDR1 reads MNHNS; CDR2 reads SASEGT. With 0 bases removed from V and 2 bases from J, the gap between germline ends came to 11 bases. DNA of the CDR3: TGTGCCAGCAGTGAAGCGCTGACAGCAACCTACGAGCAGTACTTC. Translated, it gives CASSEALTATYEQYF.

The chain has TRBV29-1 and TRBJ2-1; the D gene is possibly TRBD1 (6 bases). CDR3 length: 12 amino acids. Trimming removed 7 bases at V and 3 bases at J, with 10 bases between. Germline lookup yields CDR1 SQVTM and CDR2 ANQGSEA. This CDR3 reads CSAGQSYNEQFF. In DNA, the CDR3 is TGCAGCGCCGGACAGAGCTACAATGAGCAGTTCTTC.

The rearrangement uses TRBV6-2 or TRBV6-3 and TRBJ1-5, with 10 bases fitting TRBD1. Germline V gives CDR1 MNHEY, CDR2 SVGEGT. The junction had 8 bases not matched to a gene; V was cut back by 3 bases and J by 0 bases. The CDR3 is 18 residues long. DNA for the CDR3: TGTGCCAGCAGTTATGACAGGGGGCTATATCGTAGCAATCAGCCCCAGCATTTT. Translating gives CASSYDRGLYRSNQPQHF.

The chain couples TRBV7-2 to TRBJ2-1; D is undetermined. V gave up 2 bases and J gave up 1 base, with 9 bases separating them. Germline V gene lookup returns CDR1 SGHTA and CDR2 FQGNSA. CDR3 size: 15 residues. This chain's CDR3 is CASSLSRASYNEQFF. The CDR3 coding sequence is TGTGCCAGCAGCTTAAGTAGGGCGTCCTACAATGAGCAGTTCTTC.

This clonotype was counted only a few times. The V gene is TRBV3-1, the J gene TRBJ2-7; D gene ambiguous. This CDR3 has 15 amino acids. Trimming took 0 bases from V and 2 from J, leaving 11 bases between them. Germline assignment: CDR1 LGHDT and CDR2 YNNKEL (reference sequence). CDR3 sequence: CASSQDPGGAYEQYF. CDR3 nucleotides: TGTGCCAGCAGCCAAGATCCGGGTGGGGCCTACGAGCAGTACTTC.

J is TRBJ1-2 and V is TRBV13, with TRBD1 matching 7 bases. CDR3 size: 13 residues. CDR1 and CDR2 from the germline V gene are PRHDT and FYEKMQ (reference sequence). With 5 bases clipped from V and 5 bases from J, the junction kept 5 bases outside the gene matches. CDR3 protein: CASSPRGTYGYTF. CDR3 bases: TGTGCCAGCAGCCCCAGGGGGACATATGGCTACACCTTC.

The CDR3 DNA follows: TGCAGTGCCGGGGGCGGAGTGGCAACTAATGAAAAACTGTTTTTT. Amino acids: CSAGGGVATNEKLFF. V usage is TRBV20-1 and J usage is TRBJ1-4; D is possibly TRBD1 (6 bases). Deletions cut 6 bases from V and 0 bases from J, with 14 bases between. Germline-derived CDR1 and CDR2 are DFQATT and SNEGSKA (reference sequence). The CDR3 loop spans 15 amino acids.

CDR3 bases: TGTGCCAGCAGTGCCGGGAACCCTGCGCGGGATACGCAGTATTTT. It yields the protein CASSAGNPARDTQYF. The V call is TRBV27, the J call TRBJ2-3; TRBD2 might be the D (5 bases). The CDR3 totals 15 residues. V was shortened by 5 bases and J by 6 bases, with 18 bases between the two germline ends. Germline CDR1 is MNHEY and CDR2 is SMNVEV (reference sequence).

This chain links TRBV20-1 with TRBJ2-3; possible D gene TRBD1, 5 bases. V lost 1 base and J lost 4, with 15 bases in between. The CDR3 extends over 15 amino acids. Germline V gene lookup returns CDR1 DFQATT and CDR2 SNEGSKA (reference sequence). The CDR3 coding sequence is TGCAGTGCTAGAGGACAGCGATTCGAGGCAGATACGCAGTATTTT. Its translation: CSARGQRFEADTQYF.